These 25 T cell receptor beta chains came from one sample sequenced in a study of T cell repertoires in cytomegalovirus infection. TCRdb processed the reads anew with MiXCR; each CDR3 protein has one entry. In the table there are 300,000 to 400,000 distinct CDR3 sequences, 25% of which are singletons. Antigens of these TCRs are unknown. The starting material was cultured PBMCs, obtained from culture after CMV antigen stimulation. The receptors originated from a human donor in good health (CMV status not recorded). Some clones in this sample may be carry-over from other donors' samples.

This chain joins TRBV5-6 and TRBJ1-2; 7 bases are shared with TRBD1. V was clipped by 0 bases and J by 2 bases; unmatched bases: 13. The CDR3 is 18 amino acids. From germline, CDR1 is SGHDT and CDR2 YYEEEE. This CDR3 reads CASSLARDSPIQNYGYTF. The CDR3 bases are TGTGCCAGCAGCTTGGCCCGGGACAGCCCTATACAGAACTATGGCTACACCTTC.

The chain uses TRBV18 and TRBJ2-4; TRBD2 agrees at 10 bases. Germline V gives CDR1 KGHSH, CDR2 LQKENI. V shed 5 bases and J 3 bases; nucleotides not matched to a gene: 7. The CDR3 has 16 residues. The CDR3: CASSARASGGKNIQYF. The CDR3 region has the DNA TGTGCCAGCTCAGCTCGTGCTAGCGGGGGCAAAAACATTCAGTACTTC.

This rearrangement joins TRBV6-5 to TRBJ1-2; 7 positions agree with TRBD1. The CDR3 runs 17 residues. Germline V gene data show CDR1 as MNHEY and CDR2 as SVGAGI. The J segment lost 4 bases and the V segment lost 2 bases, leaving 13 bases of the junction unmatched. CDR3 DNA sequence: TGTGCCAGCAGTTACGTTCGGGGACAGACCCTTGGCTATGGCTACACCTTC. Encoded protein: CASSYVRGQTLGYGYTF.

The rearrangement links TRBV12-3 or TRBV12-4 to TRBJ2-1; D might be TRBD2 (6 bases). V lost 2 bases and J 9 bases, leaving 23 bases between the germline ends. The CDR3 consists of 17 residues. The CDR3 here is CASSLSMSGTRIAEQFF. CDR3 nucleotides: TGTGCCAGCAGTTTAAGTATGTCCGGGACTCGCATTGCTGAGCAGTTCTTC.

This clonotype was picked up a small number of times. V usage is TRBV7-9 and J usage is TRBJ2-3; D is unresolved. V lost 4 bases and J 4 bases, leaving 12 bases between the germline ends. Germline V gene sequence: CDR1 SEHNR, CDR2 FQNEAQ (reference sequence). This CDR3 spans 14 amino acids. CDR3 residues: CASSSPQRPDTQYF. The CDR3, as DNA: TGTGCCAGCAGCTCACCCCAAAGGCCAGATACGCAGTATTTT.

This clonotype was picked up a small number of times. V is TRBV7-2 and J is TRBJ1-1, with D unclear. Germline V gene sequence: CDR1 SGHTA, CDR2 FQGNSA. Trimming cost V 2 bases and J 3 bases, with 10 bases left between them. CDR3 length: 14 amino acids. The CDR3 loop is CASSLKRTHTEAFF. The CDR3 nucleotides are TGTGCCAGCAGCTTAAAACGGACTCACACTGAAGCTTTCTTT.

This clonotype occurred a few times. CDR3 sequence: CASSPGLGLYEQYF. DNA of the CDR3: TGTGCCAGCAGTCCCGGACTAGGTCTCTACGAGCAGTACTTC. This chain uses TRBV7-7 with TRBJ2-7; 7 bases are a match to TRBD2. V was clipped by 6 bases and J by 3 bases; unmatched bases: 8. Per the germline V gene, CDR1 is SSHAT and CDR2 is FNYEAQ (reference sequence). There are 14 residues in the CDR3.

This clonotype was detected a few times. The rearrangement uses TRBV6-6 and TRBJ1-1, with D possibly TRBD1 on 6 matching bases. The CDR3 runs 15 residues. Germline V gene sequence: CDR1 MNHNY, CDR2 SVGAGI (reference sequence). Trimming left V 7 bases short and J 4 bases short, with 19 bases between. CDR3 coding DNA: TGTGCCAGCACCTTCCTCCAGGGGCTGGTCACTGAAGCTTTCTTT. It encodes CASTFLQGLVTEAFF.

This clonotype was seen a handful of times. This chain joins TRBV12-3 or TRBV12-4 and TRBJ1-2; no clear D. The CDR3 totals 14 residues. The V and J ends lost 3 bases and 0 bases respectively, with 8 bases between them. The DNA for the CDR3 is TGTGCCAGCAGTTTCTCCCAAGCTAACTATGGCTACACCTTC. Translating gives CASSFSQANYGYTF.

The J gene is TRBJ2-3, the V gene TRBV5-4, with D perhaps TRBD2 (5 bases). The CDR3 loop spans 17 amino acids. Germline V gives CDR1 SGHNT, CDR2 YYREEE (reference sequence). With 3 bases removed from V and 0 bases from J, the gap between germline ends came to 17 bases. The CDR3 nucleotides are TGTGCCAGCAGCTCCCAAATAGCGAGAGCTAGCACAGATACGCAGTATTTT. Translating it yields CASSSQIARASTDTQYF.

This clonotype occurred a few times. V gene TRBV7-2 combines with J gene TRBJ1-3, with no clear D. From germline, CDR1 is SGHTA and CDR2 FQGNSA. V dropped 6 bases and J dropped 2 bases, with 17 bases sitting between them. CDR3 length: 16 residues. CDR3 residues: CASSKDRPGTGNTIYF. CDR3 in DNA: TGTGCCAGCAGTAAGGATCGGCCGGGAACTGGAAACACCATATATTTT.

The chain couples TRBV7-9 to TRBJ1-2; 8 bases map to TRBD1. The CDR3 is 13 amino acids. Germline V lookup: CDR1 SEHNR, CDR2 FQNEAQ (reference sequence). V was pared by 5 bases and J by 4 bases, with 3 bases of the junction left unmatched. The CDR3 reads CASSRTGSYGYTF. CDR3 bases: TGTGCCAGCAGCAGGACAGGGAGCTATGGCTACACCTTC.

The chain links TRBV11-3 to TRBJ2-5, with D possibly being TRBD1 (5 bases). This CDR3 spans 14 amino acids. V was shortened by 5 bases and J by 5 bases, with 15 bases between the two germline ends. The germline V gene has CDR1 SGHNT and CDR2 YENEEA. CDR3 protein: CASSVRGSQETQYF. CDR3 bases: TGTGCCAGCAGCGTAAGGGGATCCCAGGAGACCCAGTACTTC.

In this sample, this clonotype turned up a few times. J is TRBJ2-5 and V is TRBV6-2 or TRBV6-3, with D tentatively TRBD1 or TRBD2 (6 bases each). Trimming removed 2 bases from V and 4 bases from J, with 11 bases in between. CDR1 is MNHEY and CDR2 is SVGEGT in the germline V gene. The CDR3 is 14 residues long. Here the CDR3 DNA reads TGTGCCAGCAGTTACGGGGGGCTAGGAGAGACCCAGTACTTC. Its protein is CASSYGGLGETQYF.

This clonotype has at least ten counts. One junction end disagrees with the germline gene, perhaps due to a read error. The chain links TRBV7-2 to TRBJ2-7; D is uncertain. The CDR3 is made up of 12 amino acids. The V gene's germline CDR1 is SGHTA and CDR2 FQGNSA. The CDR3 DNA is TGTGCCAGCAGTTTAGACTTCTACGAGCAGTACTTC. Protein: CASSLDFYEQYF.

The CDR3 loop is CASSLFRTPNAGELFF. Here the CDR3 DNA reads TGTGCCAGCAGCTTATTCCGGACACCCAACGCCGGGGAGCTGTTTTTT. The rearrangement uses TRBV7-8 and TRBJ2-2; D is perhaps TRBD1 (5 bases). This CDR3 is 16 amino acids long. Trimming stripped 2 bases from V and 6 bases from J, with 16 bases between. Germline V gene data show CDR1 as SGHVS and CDR2 as FQNEAQ.

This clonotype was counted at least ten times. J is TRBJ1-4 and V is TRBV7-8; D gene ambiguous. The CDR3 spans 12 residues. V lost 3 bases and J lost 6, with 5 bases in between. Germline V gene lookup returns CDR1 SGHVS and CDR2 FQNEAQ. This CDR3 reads CASSFQDEKLFF. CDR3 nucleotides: TGTGCCAGCAGCTTCCAGGATGAAAAACTGTTTTTT.

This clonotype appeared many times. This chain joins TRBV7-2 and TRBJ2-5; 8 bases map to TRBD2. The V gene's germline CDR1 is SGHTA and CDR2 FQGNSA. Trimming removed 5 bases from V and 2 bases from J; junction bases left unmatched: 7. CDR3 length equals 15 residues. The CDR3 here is CASSPTSARQETQYF. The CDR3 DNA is TGTGCCAGCAGCCCGACTAGCGCCCGACAAGAGACCCAGTACTTC.

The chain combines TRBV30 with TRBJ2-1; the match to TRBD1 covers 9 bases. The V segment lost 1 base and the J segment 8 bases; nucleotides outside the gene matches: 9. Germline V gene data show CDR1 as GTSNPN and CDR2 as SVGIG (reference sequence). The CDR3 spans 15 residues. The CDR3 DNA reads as TGTGCCTGGAGTGCACCCGGGACAGGGTATCATGAGCAGTTCTTC. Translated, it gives CAWSAPGTGYHEQFF.

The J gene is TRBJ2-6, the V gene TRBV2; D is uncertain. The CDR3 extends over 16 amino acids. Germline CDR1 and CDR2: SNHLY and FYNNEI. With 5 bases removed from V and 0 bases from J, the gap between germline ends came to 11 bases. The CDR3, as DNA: TGTGCCAGCAGTCGACGGGCCTACTCTGGGGCCAACGTCCTGACTTTC. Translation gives CASSRRAYSGANVLTF.

The CDR3 is CASSIEGNEQFF. The CDR3 region has the DNA TGTGCCAGTAGTATAGAGGGAAATGAGCAGTTCTTC. The chain joins TRBV19 to TRBJ2-1; D is uncertain. The CDR3 is made up of 12 amino acids. V lost 0 bases and J lost 7, with 4 bases in between. Per the germline V gene, CDR1 is LNHDA and CDR2 is SQIVND (reference sequence). The variable domain in full, with the rest retrieved from reference TRBV19 and TRBJ2-1, is DGGITQSPKYLFRKEGQNVTLSCEQNLNHDAMYWYRQDPGQGLRLIYYSQIVNDFQKGDIAEGYSVSREKKESFPLTVTSAQKNPTAFYLCASSIEGNEQFFGPGTRLTVL.

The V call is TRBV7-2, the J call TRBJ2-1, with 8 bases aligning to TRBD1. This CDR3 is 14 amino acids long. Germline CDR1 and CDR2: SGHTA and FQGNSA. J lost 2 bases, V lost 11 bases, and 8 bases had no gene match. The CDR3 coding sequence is TGTGCCGGACAAACAGGGGGGACCTACAATGAGCAGTTCTTC. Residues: CAGQTGGTYNEQFF.

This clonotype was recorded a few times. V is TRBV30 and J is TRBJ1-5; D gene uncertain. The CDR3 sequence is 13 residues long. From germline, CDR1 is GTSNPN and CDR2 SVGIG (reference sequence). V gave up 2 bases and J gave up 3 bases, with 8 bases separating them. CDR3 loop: CAWSLQSNQPQHF. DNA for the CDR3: TGTGCCTGGAGTTTACAGTCCAATCAGCCCCAGCATTTT. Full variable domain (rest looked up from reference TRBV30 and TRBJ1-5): SQTIHQWPATLVQPVGSPLSLECTVEGTSNPNLYWYRQAAGRGLQLLFYSVGIGQISSEVPQNLSASRPQDRQFILSSKKLLLSDSGFYLCAWSLQSNQPQHFGDGTRLSIL.

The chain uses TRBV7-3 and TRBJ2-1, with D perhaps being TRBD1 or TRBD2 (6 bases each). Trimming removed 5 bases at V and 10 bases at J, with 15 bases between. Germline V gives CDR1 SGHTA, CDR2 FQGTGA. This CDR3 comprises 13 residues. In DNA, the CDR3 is TGTGCCAGCAGCCCGGGGGCTATTTGGGAGCAGTTCTTC. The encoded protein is CASSPGAIWEQFF.

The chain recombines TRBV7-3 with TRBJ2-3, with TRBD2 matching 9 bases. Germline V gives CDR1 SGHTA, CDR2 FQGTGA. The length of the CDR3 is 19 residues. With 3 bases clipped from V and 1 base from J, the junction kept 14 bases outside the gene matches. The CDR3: CASSLRTSSGKGGTDTQYF. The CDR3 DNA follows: TGTGCCAGCAGCTTGAGGACTTCTAGCGGGAAAGGAGGCACAGATACGCAGTATTTT.